These T cell receptor beta chains were read from a single sample in a study of cytomegalovirus exposure and HLA in healthy donors. Clones were sequenced by immunoSEQ multiplex PCR, and TCRdb holds only the in-frame ones, with some missing. The sample holds 150,000 to 200,000 clones, 75% seen once. The sequenced sample was PBMCs. Receptor source: a woman between 50 and 59 years old in good health and CMV-seropositive. The CDR3 runs from the conserved cysteine through the conserved F or W. Fields, in order: D gene, J gene, V gene, CDR3 protein. D genes are given only for firm matches.

>TRBD2|TRBJ2-3|TRBV5-6
CASSWGREGDTDTQYF
>TRBD1|TRBJ1-1|TRBV7-8
CASNRDRGDEAFF
>TRBD2|TRBJ2-3|TRBV2
CASSERTSGGTDTQYF
>-|TRBJ1-1|TRBV30
CAWSGTGEAFF
>-|TRBJ2-7|TRBV2
CASSDGTRAGRQYF
>-|TRBJ2-2|TRBV5-4
CASSPSSEYTGELFF
>-|TRBJ1-6|TRBV4-1
CASSQEQGGNSPLHF
>TRBD1|TRBJ1-1|TRBV4-1
CASSRMTGAITEAFF
>TRBD1|TRBJ1-1|TRBV7-3
CASSPRQGALNTEAFF
>-|TRBJ2-4|TRBV4-1
CASSQGVRDRGNIQYF
>TRBD2|TRBJ2-1|TRBV2
CASTDPSGGSYNEQFF
>TRBD2|TRBJ2-3|TRBV18
CASSPLAGSYTDTQYF
>-|TRBJ1-2|TRBV21-1
CASSHRENYGYTF
>-|TRBJ2-7|TRBV5-5
CASSRLQGPEQYF
>TRBD2|TRBJ2-3|TRBV27
CASSSLSGGLDTQYF
>TRBD1|TRBJ1-4|TRBV2
CASRGKKGQGATNEKLFF
>TRBD1|TRBJ2-7|TRBV6-5
CASSPTGNTYEQYF
>-|TRBJ2-1|TRBV7-3
CASSFGWSNEQFF
>-|TRBJ1-1|TRBV5-8
CASSFIRIRDTEAFF
>-|TRBJ2-5|TRBV12-5
CASGLWQSQETQYF
>-|TRBJ1-6|TRBV2
CASHQAPRSPLHF
>-|TRBJ2-5|TRBV19
CASSRGTPGLKETQYF
>-|TRBJ1-2|TRBV29-1
CSVDSEGYGYTF